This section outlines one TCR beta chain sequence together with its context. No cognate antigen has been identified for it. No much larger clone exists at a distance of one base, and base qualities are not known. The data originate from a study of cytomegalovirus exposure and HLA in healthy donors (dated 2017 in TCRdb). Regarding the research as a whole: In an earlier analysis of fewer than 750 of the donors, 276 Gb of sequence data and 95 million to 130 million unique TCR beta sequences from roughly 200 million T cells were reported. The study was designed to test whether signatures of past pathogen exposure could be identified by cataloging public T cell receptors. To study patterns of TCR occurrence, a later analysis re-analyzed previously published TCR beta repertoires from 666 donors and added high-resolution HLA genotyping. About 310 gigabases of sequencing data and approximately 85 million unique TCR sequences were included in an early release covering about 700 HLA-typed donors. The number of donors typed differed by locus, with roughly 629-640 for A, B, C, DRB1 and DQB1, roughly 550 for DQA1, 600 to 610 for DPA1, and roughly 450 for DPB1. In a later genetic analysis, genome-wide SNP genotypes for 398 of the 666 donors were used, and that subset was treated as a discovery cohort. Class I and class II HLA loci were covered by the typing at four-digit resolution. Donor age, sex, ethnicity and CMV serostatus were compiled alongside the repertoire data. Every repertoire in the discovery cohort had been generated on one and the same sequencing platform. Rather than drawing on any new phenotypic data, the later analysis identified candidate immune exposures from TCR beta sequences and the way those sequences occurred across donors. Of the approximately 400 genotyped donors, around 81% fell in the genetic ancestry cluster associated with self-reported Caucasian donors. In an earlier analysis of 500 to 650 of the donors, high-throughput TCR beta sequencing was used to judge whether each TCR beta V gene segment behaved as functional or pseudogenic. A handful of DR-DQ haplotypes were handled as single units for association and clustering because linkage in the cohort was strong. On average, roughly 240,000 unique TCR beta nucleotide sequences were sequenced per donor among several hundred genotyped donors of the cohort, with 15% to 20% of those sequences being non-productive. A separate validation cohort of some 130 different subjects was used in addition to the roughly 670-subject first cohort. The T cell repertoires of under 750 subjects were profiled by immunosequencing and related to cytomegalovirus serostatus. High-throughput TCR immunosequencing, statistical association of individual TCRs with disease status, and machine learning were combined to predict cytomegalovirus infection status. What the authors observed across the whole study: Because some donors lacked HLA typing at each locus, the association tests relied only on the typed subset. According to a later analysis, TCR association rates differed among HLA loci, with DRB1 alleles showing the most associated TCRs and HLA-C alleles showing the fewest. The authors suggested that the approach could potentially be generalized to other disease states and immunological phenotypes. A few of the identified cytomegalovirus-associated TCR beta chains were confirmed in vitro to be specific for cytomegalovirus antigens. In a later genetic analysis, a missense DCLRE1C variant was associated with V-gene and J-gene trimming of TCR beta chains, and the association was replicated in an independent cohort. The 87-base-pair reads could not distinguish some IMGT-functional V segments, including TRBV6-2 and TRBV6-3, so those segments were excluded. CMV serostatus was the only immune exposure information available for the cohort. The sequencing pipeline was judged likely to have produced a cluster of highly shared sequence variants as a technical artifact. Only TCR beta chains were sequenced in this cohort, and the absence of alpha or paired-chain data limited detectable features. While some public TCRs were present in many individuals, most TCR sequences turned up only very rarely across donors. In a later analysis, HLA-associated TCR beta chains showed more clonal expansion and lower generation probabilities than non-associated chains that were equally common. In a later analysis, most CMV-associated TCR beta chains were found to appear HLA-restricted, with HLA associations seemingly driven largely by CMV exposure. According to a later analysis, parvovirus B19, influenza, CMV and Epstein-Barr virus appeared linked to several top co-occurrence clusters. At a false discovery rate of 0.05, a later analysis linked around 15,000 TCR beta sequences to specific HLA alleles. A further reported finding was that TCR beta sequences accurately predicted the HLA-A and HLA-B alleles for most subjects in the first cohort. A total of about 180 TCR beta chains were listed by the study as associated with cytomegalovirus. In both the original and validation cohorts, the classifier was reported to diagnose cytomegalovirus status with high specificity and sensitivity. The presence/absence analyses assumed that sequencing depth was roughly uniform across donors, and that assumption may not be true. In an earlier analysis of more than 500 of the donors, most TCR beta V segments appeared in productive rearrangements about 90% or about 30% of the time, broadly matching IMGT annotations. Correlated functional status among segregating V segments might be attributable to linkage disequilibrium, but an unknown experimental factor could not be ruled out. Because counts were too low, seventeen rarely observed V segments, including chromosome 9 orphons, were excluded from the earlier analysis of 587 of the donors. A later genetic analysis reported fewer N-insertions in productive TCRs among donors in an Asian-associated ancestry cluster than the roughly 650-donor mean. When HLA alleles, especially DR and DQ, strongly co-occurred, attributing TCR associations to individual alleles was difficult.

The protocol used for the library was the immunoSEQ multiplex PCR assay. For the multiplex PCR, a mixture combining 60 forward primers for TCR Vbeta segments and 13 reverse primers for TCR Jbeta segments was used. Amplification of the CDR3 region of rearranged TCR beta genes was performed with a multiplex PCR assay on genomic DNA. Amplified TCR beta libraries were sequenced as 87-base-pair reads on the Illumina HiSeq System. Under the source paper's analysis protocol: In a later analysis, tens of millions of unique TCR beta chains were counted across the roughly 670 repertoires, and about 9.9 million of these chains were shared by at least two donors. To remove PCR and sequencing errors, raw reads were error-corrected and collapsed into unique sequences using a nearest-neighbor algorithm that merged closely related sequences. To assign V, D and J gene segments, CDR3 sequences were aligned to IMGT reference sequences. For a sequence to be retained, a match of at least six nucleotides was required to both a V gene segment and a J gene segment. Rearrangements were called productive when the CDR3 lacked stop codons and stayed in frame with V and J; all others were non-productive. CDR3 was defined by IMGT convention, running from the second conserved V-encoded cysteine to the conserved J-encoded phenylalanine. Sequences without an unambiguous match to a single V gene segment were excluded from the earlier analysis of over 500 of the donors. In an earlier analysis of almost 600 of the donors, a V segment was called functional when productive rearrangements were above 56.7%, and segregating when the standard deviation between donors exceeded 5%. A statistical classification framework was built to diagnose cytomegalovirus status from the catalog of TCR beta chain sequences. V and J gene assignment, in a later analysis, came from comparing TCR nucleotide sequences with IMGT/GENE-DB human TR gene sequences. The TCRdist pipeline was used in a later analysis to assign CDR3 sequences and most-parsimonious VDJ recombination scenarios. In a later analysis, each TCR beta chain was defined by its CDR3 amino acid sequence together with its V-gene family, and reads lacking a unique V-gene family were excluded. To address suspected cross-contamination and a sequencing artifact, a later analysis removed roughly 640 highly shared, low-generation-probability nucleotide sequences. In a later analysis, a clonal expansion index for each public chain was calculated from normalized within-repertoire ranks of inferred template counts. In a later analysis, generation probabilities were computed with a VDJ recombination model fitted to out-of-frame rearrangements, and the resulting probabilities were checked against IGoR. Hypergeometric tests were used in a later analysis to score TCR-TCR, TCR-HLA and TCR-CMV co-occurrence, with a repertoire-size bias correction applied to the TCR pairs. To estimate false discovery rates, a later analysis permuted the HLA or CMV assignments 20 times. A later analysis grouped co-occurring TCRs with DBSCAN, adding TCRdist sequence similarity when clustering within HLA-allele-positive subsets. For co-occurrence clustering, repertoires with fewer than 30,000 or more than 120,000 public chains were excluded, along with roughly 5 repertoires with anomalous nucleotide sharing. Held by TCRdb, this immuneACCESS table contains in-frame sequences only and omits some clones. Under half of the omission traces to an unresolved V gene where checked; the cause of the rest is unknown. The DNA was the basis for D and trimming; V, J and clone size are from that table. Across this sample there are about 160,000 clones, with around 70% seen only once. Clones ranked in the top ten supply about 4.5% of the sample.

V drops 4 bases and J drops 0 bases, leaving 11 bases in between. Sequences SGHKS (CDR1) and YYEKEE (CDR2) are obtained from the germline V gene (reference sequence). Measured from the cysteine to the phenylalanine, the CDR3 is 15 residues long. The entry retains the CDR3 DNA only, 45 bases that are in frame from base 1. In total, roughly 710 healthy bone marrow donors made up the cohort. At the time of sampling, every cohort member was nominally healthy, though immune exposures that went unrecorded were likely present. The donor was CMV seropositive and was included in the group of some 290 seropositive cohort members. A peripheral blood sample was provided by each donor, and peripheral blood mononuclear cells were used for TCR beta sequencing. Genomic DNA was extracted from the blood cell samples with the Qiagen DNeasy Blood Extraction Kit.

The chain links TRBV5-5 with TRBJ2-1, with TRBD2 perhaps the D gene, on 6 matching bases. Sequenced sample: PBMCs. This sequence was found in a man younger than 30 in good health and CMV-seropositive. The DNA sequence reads TGTGCCAGCAGCCAGCAGGAGGGCTCCTACAATGAGCAGTTCTTC. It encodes CASSQQEGSYNEQFF.